This TCR beta chain was profiled in a study of regulatory T cells in long-lasting Graves disease. For this clonotype: The antigen is unknown.

Building the TCR beta libraries relied on iRepertoire HTBI primers, and CDR3 regions underwent Arm-PCR. TCRdb re-called the multiplex PCR reads through MiXCR, storing one row per CDR3 protein. Altogether just over 600,000 distinct CDR3 sequences are present, around 15% being singletons, with the ten largest covering 15% to 20%. Time point denoted: newly diagnosed GD, antithyroid drugs for less than 3 months. PBMC-derived RNA was used for the TCR library. Under American Thyroid Association guidelines, Graves' disease was diagnosed. Trimming removed 0 bases at V and 8 bases at J, with 21 bases between. Germline assignment: CDR1 SGHRS and CDR2 YFSETQ. The CDR3 has 16 amino acids. Study outcomes and limitations: Persistent disease favored TRBV28, TRBJ1-2 and TRBJ2-5.

These data were also filed under a second study, of T cells in Graves' hyperthyroidism and ophthalmopathy.

The sample here was peripheral blood mononuclear cells (PBMCs), taken at new diagnosis, from a patient treated with antithyroid drugs. This receptor was taken from a woman aged 30 to 39 with Graves disease. The chain combines TRBV5-1 with TRBJ2-7; D may be TRBD1 or TRBD2 (6 bases each). Here the CDR3 reads CASSLGISDSGAKQYF. In DNA form, the CDR3 reads TGCGCCAGCAGCTTGGGAATTTCGGACTCGGGGGCTAAGCAGTACTTC.